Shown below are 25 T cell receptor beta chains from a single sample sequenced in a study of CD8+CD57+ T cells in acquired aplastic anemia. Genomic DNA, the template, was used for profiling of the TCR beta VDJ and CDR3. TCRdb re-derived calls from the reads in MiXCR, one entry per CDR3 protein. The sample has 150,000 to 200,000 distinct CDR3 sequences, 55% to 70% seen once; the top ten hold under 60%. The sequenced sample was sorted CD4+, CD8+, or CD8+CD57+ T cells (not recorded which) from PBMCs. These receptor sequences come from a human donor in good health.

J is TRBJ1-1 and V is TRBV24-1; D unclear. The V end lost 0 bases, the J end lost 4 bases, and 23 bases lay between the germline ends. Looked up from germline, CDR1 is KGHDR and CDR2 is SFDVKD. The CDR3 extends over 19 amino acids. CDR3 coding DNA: TGTGCCACCAGTGATTTGGAGCAGGAGTCCCCTCCTTTGGGCACTGAAGCTTTCTTT. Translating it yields CATSDLEQESPPLGTEAFF.

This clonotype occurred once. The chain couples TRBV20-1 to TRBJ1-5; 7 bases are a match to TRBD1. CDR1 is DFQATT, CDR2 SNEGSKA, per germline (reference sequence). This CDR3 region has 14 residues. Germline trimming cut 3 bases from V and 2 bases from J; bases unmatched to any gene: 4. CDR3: CSASQDRGNQPQHF. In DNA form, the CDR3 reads TGCAGTGCTAGTCAAGACAGGGGCAATCAGCCCCAGCATTTT.

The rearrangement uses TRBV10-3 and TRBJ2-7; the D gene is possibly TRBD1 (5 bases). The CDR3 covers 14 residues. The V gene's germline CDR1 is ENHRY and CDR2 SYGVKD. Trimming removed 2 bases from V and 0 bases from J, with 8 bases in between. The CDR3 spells CAISEGQGSYEQYF. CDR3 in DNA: TGTGCCATCAGTGAGGGGCAGGGCTCCTACGAGCAGTACTTC.

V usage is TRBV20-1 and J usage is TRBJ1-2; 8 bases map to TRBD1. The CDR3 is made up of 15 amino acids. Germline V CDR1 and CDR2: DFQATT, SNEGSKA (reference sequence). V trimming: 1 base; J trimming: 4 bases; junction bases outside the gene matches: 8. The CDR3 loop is CSARGTGTGGYGYTF. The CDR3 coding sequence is TGCAGTGCTAGAGGTACCGGGACAGGAGGCTATGGCTACACCTTC.

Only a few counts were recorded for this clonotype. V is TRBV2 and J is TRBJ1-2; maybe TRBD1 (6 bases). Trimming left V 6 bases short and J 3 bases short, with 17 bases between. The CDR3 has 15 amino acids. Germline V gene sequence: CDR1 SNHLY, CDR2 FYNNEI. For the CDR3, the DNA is TGTGCCAGCAGCGACACCCCGGACAGCTACTATGGCTACACCTTC. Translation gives CASSDTPDSYYGYTF.

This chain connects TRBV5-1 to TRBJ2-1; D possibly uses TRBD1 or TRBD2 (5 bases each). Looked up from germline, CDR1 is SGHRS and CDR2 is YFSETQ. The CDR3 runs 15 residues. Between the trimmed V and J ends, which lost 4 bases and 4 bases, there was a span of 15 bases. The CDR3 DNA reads TGCGCCAGCAGCCGGGGACCCTTACCATACAATGAGCAGTTCTTC. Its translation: CASSRGPLPYNEQFF.

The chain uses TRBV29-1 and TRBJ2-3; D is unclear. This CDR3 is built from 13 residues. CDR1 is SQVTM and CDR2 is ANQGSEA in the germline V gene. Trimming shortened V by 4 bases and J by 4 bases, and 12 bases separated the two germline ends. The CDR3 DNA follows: TGCAGCGTTGGTATCAGTCAGGCAGATACGCAGTATTTT. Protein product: CSVGISQADTQYF.

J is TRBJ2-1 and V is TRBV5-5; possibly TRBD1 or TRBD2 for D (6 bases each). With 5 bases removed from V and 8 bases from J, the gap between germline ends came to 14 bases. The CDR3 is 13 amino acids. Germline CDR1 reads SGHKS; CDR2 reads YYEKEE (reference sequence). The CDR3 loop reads CASSWGAGYEQFF. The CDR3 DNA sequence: TGTGCCAGCAGTTGGGGGGCGGGGTATGAGCAGTTCTTC.

CDR3 amino acids: CSAGGLAGGYEQYF. CDR3 nucleotide sequence: TGCAGTGCGGGAGGACTAGCGGGGGGTTACGAGCAGTACTTC. The gene calls are TRBV20-1 and TRBJ2-7; 14 bases agree with TRBD2. Germline V gives CDR1 DFQATT, CDR2 SNEGSKA (reference sequence). The J segment lost 4 bases and the V segment lost 6 bases, leaving 5 bases of the junction unmatched. This CDR3 has 14 residues.

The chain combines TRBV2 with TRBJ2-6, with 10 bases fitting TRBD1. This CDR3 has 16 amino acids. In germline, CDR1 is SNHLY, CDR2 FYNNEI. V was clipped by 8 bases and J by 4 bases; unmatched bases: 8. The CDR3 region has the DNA TGTGCCAGCTTTCCGGGACAGGGGTTCGGGGCCAACGTCCTGACTTTC. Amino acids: CASFPGQGFGANVLTF.

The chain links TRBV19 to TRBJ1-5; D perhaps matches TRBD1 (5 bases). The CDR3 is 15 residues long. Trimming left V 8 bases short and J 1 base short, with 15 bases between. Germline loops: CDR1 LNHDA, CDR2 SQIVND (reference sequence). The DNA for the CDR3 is TGTGCCAGTGTGGGGCTGGAGGGCAGCAATCAGCCCCAGCATTTT. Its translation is CASVGLEGSNQPQHF.

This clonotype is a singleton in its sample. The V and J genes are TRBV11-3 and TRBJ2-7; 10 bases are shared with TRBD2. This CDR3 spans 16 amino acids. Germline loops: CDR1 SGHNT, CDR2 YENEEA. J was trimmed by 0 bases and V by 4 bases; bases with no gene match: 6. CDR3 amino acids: CASSWGSSGSSYEQYF. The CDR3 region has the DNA TGTGCCAGCAGCTGGGGGTCTAGCGGGAGCTCCTACGAGCAGTACTTC.

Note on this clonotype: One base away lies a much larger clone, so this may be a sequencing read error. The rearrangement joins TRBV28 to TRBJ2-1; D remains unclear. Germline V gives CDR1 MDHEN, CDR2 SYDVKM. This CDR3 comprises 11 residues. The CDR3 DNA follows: TGTGCCAGCAGTTTATCCACTACGCAGTCCTTC. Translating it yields CASSLSTTQSF.

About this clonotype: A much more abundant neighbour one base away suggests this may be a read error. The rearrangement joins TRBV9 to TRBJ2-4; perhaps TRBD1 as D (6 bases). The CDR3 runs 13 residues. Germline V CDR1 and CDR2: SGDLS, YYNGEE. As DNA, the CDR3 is TGTGCCAGCAGCCAGGGGAGTGGAAACACTCAGTACTTC. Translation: CASSQGSGNTQYF.

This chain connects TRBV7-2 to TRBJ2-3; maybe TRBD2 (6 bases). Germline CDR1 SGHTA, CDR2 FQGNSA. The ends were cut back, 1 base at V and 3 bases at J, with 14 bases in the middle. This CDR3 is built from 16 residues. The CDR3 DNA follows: TGTGCCAGCAGCTTAGGCTCCCCTCGGGGGACAGATACGCAGTATTTT. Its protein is CASSLGSPRGTDTQYF.

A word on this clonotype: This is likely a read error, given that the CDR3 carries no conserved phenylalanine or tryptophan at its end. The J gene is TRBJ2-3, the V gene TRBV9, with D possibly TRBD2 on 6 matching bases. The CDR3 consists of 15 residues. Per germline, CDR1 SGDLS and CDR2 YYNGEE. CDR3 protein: CASSTSGLSTATQYS. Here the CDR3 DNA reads TGTGCCAGCAGCACATCGGGACTTAGCACAGCTACGCAGTATTCT.

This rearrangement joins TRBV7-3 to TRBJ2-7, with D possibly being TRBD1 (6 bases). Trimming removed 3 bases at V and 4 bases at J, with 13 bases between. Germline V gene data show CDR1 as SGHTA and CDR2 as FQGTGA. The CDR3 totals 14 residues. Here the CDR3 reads CASSLYGGQYEQYF. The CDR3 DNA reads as TGTGCCAGCAGCTTGTATGGGGGCCAGTACGAGCAGTACTTC.

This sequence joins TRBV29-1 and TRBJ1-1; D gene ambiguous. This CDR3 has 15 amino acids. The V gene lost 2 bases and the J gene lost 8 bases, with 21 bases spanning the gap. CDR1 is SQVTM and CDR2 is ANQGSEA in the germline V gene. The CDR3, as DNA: TGCAGCGTTGAAAATACTGGCGGGAGCTCCTACGAAGCTTTCTTT. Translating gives CSVENTGGSSYEAFF.

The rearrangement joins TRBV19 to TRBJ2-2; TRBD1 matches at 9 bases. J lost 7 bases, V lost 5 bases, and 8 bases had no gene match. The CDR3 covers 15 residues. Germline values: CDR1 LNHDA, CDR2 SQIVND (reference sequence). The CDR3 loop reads CASSVTGGVIGELFF. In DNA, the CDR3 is TGTGCCAGTAGTGTAACAGGGGGCGTGATCGGGGAGCTGTTTTTT.

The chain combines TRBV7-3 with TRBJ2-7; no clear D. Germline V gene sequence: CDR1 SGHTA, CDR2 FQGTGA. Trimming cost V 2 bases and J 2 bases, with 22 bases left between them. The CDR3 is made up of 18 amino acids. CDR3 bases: TGTGCCAGCAGCTTACGGCCCGCCGACCGTTCAATTCCCTACGAGCAGTACTTC. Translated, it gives CASSLRPADRSIPYEQYF.

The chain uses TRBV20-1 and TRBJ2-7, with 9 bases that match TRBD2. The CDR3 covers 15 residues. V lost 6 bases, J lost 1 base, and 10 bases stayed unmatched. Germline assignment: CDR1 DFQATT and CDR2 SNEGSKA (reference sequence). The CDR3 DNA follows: TGCAGTGCCCCCTACCCCGCGGGAGGGTCCTACGAGCAGTACTTC. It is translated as CSAPYPAGGSYEQYF.

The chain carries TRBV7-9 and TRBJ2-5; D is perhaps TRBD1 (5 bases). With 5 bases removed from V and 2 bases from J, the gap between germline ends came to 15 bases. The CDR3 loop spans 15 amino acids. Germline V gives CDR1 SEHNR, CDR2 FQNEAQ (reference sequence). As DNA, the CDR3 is TGTGCCAGCAGCCAACCCCTCGACAGACAAGAGACCCAGTACTTC. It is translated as CASSQPLDRQETQYF.

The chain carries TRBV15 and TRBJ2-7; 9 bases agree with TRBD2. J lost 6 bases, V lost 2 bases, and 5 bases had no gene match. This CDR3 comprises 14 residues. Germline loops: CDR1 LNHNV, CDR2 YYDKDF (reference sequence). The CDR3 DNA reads TGTGCCACCAGCAGACAAGGACTAGCGAGCGAGCAGTACTTC. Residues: CATSRQGLASEQYF.

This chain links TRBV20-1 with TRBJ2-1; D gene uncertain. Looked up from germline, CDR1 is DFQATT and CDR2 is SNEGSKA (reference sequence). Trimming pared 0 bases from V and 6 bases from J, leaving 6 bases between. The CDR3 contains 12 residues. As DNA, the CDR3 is TGCAGTGCTAGAGAAGGAGTCAATGAGCAGTTCTTC. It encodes CSAREGVNEQFF.

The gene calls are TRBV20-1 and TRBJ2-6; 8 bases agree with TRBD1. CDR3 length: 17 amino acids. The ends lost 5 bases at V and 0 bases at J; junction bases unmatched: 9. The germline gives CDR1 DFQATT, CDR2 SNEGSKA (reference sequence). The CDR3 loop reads CSAPVTGEISGANVLTF. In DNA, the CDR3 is TGCAGTGCTCCCGTGACAGGGGAGATCTCTGGGGCCAACGTCCTGACTTTC.